This TCR beta chain is drawn from a study of regulatory T cells in long-lasting Graves disease. The authors built TCR beta libraries using iRepertoire HTBI primers and Arm-PCR of CDR3 regions. TCRdb called the multiplex PCR reads again in MiXCR, with one record for every CDR3 protein. The data show about 300,000 distinct CDR3 sequences, about a sixth seen once. About this clonotype itself: What it binds is unknown.

Broader study findings: TRBV28, TRBJ1-2 and TRBJ2-5 were segments that persistent disease favored.

The germline V gene encodes CDR1 LNHNV and CDR2 YYDKDF (reference sequence). Germline trimming cut 5 bases from V and 8 bases from J; bases unmatched to any gene: 7. CDR3 size: 14 residues. Time point defined: newly diagnosed GD, antithyroid drugs for less than 3 months. RNA extracted from PBMCs served as the sequencing template. Sequenced here: peripheral blood mononuclear cells (PBMCs), sampled at new diagnosis, from a patient treated with antithyroid drugs. The chain links TRBV15 to TRBJ2-1; 9 nucleotides align to TRBD2. The clonotype originates from a female donor with Graves disease. DNA for the CDR3: TGTGCCACCAGCGGATGGCGGGAGGGGGATGAGCAGTTCTTC. Translation: CATSGWREGDEQFF.